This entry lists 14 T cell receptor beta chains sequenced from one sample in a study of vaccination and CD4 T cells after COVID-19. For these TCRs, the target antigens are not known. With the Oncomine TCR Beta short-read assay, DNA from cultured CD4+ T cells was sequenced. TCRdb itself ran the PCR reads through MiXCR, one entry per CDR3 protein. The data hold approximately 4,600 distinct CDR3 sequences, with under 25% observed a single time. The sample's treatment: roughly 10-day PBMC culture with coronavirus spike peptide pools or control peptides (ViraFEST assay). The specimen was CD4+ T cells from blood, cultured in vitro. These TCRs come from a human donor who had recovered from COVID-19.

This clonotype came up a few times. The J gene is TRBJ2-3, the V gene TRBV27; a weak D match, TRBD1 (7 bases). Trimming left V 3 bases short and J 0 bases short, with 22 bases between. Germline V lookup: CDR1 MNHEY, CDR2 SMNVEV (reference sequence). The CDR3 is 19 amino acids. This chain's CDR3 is CASSLGLQGGFSSTDTQYF. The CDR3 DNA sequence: TGTGCCAGCAGTTTGGGTCTCCAGGGGGGTTTCTCTAGCACAGATACGCAGTATTTT.

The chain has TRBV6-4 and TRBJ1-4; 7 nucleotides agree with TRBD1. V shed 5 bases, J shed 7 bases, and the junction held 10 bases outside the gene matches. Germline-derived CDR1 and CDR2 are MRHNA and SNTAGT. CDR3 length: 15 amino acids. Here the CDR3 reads CASSNGEGGGEKLFF. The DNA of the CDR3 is TGTGCCAGCAGTAACGGGGAAGGGGGCGGTGAAAAACTGTTTTTT.

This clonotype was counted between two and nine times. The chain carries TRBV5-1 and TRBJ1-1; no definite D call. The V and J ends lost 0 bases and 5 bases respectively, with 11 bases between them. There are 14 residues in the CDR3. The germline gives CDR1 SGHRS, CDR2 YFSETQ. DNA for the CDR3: TGCGCCAGCAGCTTGGCCGGGAGGATGACTGAAGCTTTCTTT. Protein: CASSLAGRMTEAFF.

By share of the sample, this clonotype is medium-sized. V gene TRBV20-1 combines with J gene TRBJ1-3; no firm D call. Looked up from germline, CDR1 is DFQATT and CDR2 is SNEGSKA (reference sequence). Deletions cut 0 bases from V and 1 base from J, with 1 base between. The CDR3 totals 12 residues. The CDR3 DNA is TGCAGTGCTAGAGAATCTGGAAACACCATATATTTT. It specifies CSARESGNTIYF.

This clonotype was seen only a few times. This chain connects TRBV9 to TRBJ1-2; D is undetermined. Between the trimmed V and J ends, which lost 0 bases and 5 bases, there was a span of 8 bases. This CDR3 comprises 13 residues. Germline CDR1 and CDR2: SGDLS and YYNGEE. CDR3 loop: CASSVGYRYGYTF. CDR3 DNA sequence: TGTGCCAGCAGCGTAGGTTACCGATATGGCTACACCTTC.

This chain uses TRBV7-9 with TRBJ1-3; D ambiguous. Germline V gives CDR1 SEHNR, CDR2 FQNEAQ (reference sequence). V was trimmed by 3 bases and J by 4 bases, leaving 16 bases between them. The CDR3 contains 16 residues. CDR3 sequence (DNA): TGTGCCAGCAGCTTTGACGTAGGGCCATCCGGAAACACCATATATTTT. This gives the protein CASSFDVGPSGNTIYF.

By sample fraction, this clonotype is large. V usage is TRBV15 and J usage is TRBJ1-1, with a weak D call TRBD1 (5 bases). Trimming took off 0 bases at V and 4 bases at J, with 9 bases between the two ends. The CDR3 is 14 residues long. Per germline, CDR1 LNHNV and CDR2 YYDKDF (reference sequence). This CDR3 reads CATSRDRRGTEAFF. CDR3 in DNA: TGTGCCACCAGCAGAGATAGGAGGGGCACTGAAGCTTTCTTT.

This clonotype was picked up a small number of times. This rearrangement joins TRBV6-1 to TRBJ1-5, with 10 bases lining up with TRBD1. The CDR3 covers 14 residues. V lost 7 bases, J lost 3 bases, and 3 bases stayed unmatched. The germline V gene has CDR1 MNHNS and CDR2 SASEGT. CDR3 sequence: CASKGQGNNQPQHF. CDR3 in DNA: TGTGCCAGCAAGGGACAGGGGAACAATCAGCCCCAGCATTTT.

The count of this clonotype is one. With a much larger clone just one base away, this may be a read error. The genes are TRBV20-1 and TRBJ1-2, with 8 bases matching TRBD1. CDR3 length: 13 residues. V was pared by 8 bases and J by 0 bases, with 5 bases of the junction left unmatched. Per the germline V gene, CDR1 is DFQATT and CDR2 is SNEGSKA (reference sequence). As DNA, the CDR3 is TGCAGTACAAGACAGGGGCCTAACTATGGCTACACCTTC. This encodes CSTRQGPNYGYTF.

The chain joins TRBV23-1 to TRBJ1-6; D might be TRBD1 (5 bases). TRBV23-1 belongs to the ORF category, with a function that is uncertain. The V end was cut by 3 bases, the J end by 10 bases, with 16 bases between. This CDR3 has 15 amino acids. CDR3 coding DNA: TGCGCCAGCAGTCACGGGTGGGGGGTAGGGTCACCCCTCCACTTT. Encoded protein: CASSHGWGVGSPLHF.

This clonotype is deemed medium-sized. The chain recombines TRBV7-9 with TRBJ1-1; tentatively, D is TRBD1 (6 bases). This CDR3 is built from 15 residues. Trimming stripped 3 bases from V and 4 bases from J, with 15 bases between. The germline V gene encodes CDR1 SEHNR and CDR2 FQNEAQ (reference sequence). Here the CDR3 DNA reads TGTGCCAGCAGCTTCTTGACAGGCCCGAGCACTGAAGCTTTCTTT. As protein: CASSFLTGPSTEAFF.

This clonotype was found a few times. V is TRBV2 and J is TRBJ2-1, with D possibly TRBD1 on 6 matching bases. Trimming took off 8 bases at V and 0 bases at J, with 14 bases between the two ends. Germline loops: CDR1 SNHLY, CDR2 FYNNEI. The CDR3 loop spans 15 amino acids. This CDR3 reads CASVGTGSSYNEQFF. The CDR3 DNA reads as TGTGCCAGCGTAGGAACAGGGAGCTCCTACAATGAGCAGTTCTTC.

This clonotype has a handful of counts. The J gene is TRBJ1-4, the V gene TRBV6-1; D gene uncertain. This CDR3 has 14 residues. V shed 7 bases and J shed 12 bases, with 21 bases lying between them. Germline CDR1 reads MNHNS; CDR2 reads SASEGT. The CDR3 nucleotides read TGTGCCAGCATCGCTGATCGGCAGGTGGGAGAACTGTTTTTT. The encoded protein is CASIADRQVGELFF.

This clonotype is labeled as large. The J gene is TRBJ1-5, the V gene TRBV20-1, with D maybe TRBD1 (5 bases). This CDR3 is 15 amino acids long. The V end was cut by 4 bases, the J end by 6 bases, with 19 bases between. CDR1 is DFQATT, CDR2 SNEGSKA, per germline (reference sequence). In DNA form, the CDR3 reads TGCAGTGCTACTGACGTCGGGGGTGGGAGTCAGCCCCAGCATTTT. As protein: CSATDVGGGSQPQHF.